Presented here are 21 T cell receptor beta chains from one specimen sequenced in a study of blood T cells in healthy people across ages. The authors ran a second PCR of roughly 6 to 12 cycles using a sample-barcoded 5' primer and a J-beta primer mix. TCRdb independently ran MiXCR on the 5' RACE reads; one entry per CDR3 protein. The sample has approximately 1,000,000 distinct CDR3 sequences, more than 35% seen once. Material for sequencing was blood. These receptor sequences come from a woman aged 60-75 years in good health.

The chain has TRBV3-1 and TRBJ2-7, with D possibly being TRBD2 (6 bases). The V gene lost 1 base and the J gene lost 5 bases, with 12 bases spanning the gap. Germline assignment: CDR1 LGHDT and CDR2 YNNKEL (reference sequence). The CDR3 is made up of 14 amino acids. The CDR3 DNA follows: TGTGCCAGCAGCCAAGTTTGGGGGGTTGACGAGCAGTACTTC. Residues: CASSQVWGVDEQYF.

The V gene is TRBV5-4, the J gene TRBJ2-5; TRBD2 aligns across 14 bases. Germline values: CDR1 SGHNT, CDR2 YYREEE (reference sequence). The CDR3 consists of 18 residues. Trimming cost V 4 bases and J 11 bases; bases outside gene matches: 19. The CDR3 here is CASSGPGLAGDKYNEQYF. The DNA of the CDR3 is TGTGCCAGCAGCGGCCCGGGACTAGCGGGAGACAAATACAATGAGCAGTACTTC.

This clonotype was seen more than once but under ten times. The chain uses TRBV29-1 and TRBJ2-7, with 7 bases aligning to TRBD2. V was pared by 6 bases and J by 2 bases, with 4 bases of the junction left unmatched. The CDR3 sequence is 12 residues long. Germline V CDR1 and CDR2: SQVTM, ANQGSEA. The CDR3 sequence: CSVSSGAYEQYF. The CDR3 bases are TGCAGCGTATCCAGCGGGGCCTACGAGCAGTACTTC.

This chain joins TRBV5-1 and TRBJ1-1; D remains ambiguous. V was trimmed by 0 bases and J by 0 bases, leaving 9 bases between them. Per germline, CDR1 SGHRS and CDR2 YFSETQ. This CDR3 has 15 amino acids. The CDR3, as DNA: TGCGCCAGCAGCTTGGTAGGCAGCGTGAACACTGAAGCTTTCTTT. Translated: CASSLVGSVNTEAFF.

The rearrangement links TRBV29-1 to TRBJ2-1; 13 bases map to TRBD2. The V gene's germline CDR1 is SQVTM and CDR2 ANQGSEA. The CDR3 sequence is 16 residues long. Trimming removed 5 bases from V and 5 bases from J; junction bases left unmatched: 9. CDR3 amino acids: CSVTSGRALEDNEQFF. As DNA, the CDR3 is TGCAGCGTTACTAGCGGGAGGGCCCTTGAGGACAATGAGCAGTTCTTC.

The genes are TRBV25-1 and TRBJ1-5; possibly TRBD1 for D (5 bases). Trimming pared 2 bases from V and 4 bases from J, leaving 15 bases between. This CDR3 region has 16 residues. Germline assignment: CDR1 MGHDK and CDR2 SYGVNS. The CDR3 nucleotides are TGTGCCAGCAGTGAAGAGCCGGGGCGGGAGAATCAGCCCCAGCATTTT. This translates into CASSEEPGRENQPQHF.

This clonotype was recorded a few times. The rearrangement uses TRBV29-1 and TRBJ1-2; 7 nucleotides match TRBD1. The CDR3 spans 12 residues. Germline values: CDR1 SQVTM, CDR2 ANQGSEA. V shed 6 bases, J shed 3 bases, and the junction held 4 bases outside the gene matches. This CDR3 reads CSVATGDYGYTF. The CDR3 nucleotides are TGCAGCGTCGCCACAGGGGACTATGGCTACACCTTC.

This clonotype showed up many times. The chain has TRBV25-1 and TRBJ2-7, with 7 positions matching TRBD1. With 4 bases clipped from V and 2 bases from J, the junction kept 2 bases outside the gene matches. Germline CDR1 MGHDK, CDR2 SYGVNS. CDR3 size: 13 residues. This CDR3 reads CASSAGTAYEQYF. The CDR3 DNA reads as TGTGCCAGCAGTGCCGGGACAGCCTACGAGCAGTACTTC.

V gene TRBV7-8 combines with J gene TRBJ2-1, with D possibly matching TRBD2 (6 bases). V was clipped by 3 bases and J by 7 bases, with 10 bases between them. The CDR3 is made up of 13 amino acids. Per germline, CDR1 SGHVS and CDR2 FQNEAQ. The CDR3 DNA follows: TGTGCCAGCAGCTTTTACCGGGGGAATGAGCAGTTCTTC. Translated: CASSFYRGNEQFF.

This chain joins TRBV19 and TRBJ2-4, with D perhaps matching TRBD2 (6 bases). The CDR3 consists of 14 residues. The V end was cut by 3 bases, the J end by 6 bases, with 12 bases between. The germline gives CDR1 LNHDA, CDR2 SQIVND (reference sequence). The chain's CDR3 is CASSIGQEGNIQYF. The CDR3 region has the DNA TGTGCCAGTAGTATCGGTCAGGAGGGAAACATTCAGTACTTC. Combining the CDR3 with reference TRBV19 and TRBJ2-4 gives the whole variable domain DGGITQSPKYLFRKEGQNVTLSCEQNLNHDAMYWYRQDPGQGLRLIYYSQIVNDFQKGDIAEGYSVSREKKESFPLTVTSAQKNPTAFYLCASSIGQEGNIQYFGAGTRLSVL.

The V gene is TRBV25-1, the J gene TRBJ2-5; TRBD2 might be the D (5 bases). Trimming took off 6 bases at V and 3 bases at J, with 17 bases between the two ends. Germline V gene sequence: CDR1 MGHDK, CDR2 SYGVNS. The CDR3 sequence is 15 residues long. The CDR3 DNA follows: TGTGCCAGCAGAGACAACGGACTTGAAAAAGAGACCCAGTACTTC. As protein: CASRDNGLEKETQYF.

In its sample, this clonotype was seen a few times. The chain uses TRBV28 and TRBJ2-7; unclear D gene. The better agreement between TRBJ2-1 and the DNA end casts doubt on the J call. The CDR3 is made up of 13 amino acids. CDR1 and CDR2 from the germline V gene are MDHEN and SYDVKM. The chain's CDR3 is CASSLVRAWEQFF. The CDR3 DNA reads TGTGCCAGCAGTTTGGTCCGGGCATGGGAGCAGTTCTTC.

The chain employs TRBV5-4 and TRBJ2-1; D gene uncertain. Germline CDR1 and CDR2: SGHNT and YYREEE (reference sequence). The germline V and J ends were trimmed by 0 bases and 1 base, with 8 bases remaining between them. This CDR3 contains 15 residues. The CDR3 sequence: CASSLGQLSYNEQFF. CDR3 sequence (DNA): TGTGCCAGCAGCTTGGGACAACTTTCCTACAATGAGCAGTTCTTC.

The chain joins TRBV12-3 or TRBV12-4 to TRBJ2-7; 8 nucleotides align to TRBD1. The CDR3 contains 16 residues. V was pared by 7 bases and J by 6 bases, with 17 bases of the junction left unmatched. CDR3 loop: CASTKDRTGPLGEQYF. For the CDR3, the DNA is TGTGCCAGCACCAAAGATCGGACAGGGCCCTTGGGCGAGCAGTACTTC.

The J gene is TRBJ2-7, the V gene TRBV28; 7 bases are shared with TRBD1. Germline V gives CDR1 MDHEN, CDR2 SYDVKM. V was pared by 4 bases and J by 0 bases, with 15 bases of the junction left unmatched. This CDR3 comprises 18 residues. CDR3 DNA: TGTGCCAGCAGTTCCGACGGGACAGAAGGCTTTTTCTCCTACGAGCAGTACTTC. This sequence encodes CASSSDGTEGFFSYEQYF.

CDR3 sequence (DNA): TGTGCCACCAGCAGAGATTCCGTGAGCGCGAGCTCCTACAATGAGCAGTTCTTC. Residues: CATSRDSVSASSYNEQFF. This chain joins TRBV15 and TRBJ2-1; D is ambiguous. The length of the CDR3 is 18 residues. Germline assignment: CDR1 LNHNV and CDR2 YYDKDF (reference sequence). The ends were cut back, 0 bases at V and 0 bases at J, with 15 bases in the middle.

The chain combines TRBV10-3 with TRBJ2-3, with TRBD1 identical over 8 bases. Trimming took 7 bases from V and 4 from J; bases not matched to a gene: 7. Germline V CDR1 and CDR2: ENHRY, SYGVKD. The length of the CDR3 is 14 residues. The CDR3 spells CAIMGAGGPDTQYF. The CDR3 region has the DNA TGTGCCATCATGGGGGCAGGGGGCCCAGATACGCAGTATTTT.

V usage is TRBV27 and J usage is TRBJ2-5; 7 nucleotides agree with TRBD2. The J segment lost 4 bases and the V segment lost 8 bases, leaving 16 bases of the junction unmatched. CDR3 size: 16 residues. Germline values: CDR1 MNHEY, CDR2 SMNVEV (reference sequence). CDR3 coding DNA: TGTGCCAGCGGTACCTTTGGGGCTAGCGGCGTAGAGACCCAGTACTTC. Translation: CASGTFGASGVETQYF.

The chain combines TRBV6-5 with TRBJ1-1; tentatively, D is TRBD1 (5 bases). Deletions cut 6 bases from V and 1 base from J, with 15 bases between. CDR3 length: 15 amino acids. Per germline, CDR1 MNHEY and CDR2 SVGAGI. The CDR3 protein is CASRLGHTGNTEAFF. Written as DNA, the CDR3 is TGTGCCAGCAGACTCGGACACACCGGGAACACTGAAGCTTTCTTT.

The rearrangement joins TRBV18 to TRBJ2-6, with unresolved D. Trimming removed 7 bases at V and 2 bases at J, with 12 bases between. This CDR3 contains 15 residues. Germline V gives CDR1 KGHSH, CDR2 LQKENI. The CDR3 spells CASFLSTPGANVLTF. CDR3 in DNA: TGTGCCAGCTTCTTATCGACCCCTGGGGCCAACGTCCTGACTTTC.

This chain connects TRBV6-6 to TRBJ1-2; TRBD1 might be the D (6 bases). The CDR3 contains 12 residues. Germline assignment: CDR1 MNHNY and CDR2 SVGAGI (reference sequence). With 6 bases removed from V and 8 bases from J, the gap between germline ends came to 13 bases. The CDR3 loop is CASSRGVGGYTF. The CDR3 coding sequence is TGTGCCAGCAGCAGGGGCGTAGGAGGCTACACCTTC.